A single sample is the source of the 24 T cell receptor beta chains below, sequenced in a study of radiation and T cells in renal cell carcinoma. Assay: immunoSEQ multiplex PCR; the TCRdb copy retains only in-frame clones and omits some. The repertoire has roughly 170,000 clones, around 90% of them found once; the top ten carry over 9%. The time point is: blood 4 weeks post-SBRT, at nephrectomy. Treatment noted: 15 Gy SBRT to primary tumor, nephrectomy 4 weeks later. The sequenced sample was blood, obtained from a patient whose treatment included radiotherapy and nephrectomy. All receptors derive from a woman in her 50s with renal cell carcinoma.

The rearrangement joins TRBV5-1 to TRBJ1-2, with a possible D match to TRBD1 (5 bases). This CDR3 region has 13 residues. CDR1 SGHRS and CDR2 YFSETQ come from the germline V gene. Trimming pared 1 base from V and 8 bases from J, leaving 12 bases between. The CDR3 DNA reads TGCGCCAGCAGCTTGCAGGGCCAGGAGGGCTACACCTTC. It yields the protein CASSLQGQEGYTF.

The rearrangement links TRBV4-1 to TRBJ2-7; weak D call: TRBD1 (5 bases). There are 14 residues in the CDR3. CDR1 and CDR2 from the germline V gene are MGHRA and YSYEKL. V gave up 3 bases and J gave up 1 base, with 10 bases separating them. The CDR3 sequence: CASSQPTESYEQYF. The CDR3 coding sequence is TGCGCCAGCAGCCAGCCGACAGAATCCTACGAGCAGTACTTC.

On this clone: Other DNA sequences in this specimen translate into the identical CDR3. This chain uses TRBV7-9 with TRBJ2-2; possible D gene TRBD2, 6 bases. CDR3 length equals 12 residues. Germline CDR1 reads SEHNR; CDR2 reads FQNEAQ (reference sequence). Trimming removed 3 bases at V and 7 bases at J, with 6 bases between. The DNA for the CDR3 is TGTGCCAGCAGCTTTAGCGGCGGGGAGCTGTTTTTT. This encodes CASSFSGGELFF.

The V gene is TRBV9, the J gene TRBJ2-3, with 9 bases matching TRBD2. V shed 4 bases and J 0 bases; nucleotides not matched to a gene: 12. The CDR3 has 18 amino acids. Germline V gene data show CDR1 as SGDLS and CDR2 as YYNGEE. CDR3 amino acids: CASSSPTSGSISTDTQYF. In DNA form, the CDR3 reads TGTGCCAGCAGCTCCCCGACTAGCGGCAGTATAAGCACAGATACGCAGTATTTT.

The chain links TRBV19 to TRBJ1-5; no reliable D call. The CDR3 sequence is 13 residues long. Trimming took off 7 bases at V and 5 bases at J, with 12 bases between the two ends. The germline V gene encodes CDR1 LNHDA and CDR2 SQIVND (reference sequence). The CDR3 loop is CASNDKHYQPQHF. The CDR3 DNA sequence: TGTGCCAGTAACGACAAACACTATCAGCCCCAGCATTTT.

The CDR3 DNA reads as TGTGCCAGCAGCTTAGATCTAACAGATACGCAGTATTTT. It is translated as CASSLDLTDTQYF. The chain uses TRBV7-2 and TRBJ2-3; D not certain. The germline V gene has CDR1 SGHTA and CDR2 FQGNSA. The CDR3 covers 13 residues. The ends were cut back, 1 base at V and 3 bases at J, with 5 bases in the middle.

V usage is TRBV6-6 and J usage is TRBJ1-5; weak D call: TRBD1 (5 bases). This CDR3 has 15 amino acids. Trimming removed 6 bases at V and 0 bases at J, with 12 bases between. CDR1 is MNHNY, CDR2 SVGAGI, per germline (reference sequence). This CDR3 is CASSRRQNSNQPQHF. The CDR3 nucleotides are TGTGCCAGCAGCCGCCGACAGAATAGCAATCAGCCCCAGCATTTT.

This chain joins TRBV6-1 and TRBJ2-5, with 10 bases matching TRBD2. CDR3 length equals 14 residues. The V gene's germline CDR1 is MNHNS and CDR2 SASEGT. V was clipped by 6 bases and J by 5 bases; unmatched bases: 6. In DNA form, the CDR3 reads TGTGCCAGCAGCCTACTAGCGGGATCTGAGACCCAGTACTTC. Its protein product is CASSLLAGSETQYF.

The table lists this clone with a few counts. The chain combines TRBV7-2 with TRBJ1-2; D is unresolved. The germline CDR1 and CDR2 sequences are SGHTA and FQGNSA. There are 11 residues in the CDR3. V lost 5 bases and J lost 6, with 7 bases in between. CDR3 loop: CASSQRDGYTF. For the CDR3, the DNA is TGTGCCAGCAGCCAACGGGATGGCTACACCTTC.

The rearrangement links TRBV5-8 to TRBJ2-1; D is unclear. The CDR3 contains 12 residues. The germline CDR1 and CDR2 sequences are SGHTS and YDEGEE. Trimming removed 4 bases from V and 8 bases from J, with 10 bases in between. The CDR3 coding sequence is TGTGCCAGCAGCCTGGTGGTAGATGAGCAGTTCTTC. Translating gives CASSLVVDEQFF.

The chain joins TRBV11-2 to TRBJ2-5; D may be TRBD1 or TRBD2 (6 bases each). V lost 5 bases and J 5 bases, leaving 21 bases between the germline ends. CDR1 SGHAT and CDR2 FQNNGV come from the germline V gene. There are 16 residues in the CDR3. CDR3 sequence (DNA): TGTGCCAGCAGCAAGGGGTCGGGGGCGCTGGTTGAGACCCAGTACTTC. The encoded protein is CASSKGSGALVETQYF.

The chain has TRBV13 and TRBJ2-2; D is unresolved. The V gene's germline CDR1 is PRHDT and CDR2 FYEKMQ (reference sequence). CDR3 length: 12 amino acids. The V end was cut by 3 bases, the J end by 5 bases, with 4 bases between. The CDR3 bases are TGTGCCAGCAGCTTTCTTACCGGGGAGCTGTTTTTT. Translation: CASSFLTGELFF.

The gene calls are TRBV5-6 and TRBJ1-1; D unclear. The CDR3 is 16 amino acids. Trimming stripped 4 bases from V and 4 bases from J, with 20 bases between. Germline V gene lookup returns CDR1 SGHDT and CDR2 YYEEEE. CDR3 residues: CASSRTAAPRSTEAFF. CDR3 nucleotides: TGTGCCAGCAGCCGGACGGCTGCGCCACGTAGCACTGAAGCTTTCTTT.

In DNA, the CDR3 is TGTGCCAGCAGCGTAGGTTTGGGGGGCTATGGCTACACCTTC. It yields the protein CASSVGLGGYGYTF. J is TRBJ1-2 and V is TRBV9, with a weak D call TRBD1 (5 bases). This CDR3 has 14 amino acids. With 0 bases removed from V and 4 bases from J, the gap between germline ends came to 10 bases. Germline loops: CDR1 SGDLS, CDR2 YYNGEE. The full variable domain, completed using reference TRBV9 and TRBJ1-2, is DSGVTQTPKHLITATGQRVTLRCSPRSGDLSVYWYQQSLDQGLQFLIQYYNGEERAKGNILERFSAQQFPDLHSELNLSSLELGDSALYFCASSVGLGGYGYTFGSGTRLTVV.

This clone occurred once. The chain uses TRBV25-1 and TRBJ2-3; TRBD1 matches 7 bases. The CDR3 runs 15 residues. Germline V gene data show CDR1 as MGHDK and CDR2 as SYGVNS. Trimming at V came to 5 bases and at J to 6 bases, leaving 11 bases not matched to a gene. The CDR3 protein is CASSSRTGVGDTQYF. Here the CDR3 DNA reads TGTGCCAGCAGTTCTCGGACAGGAGTTGGTGATACGCAGTATTTT. The full variable domain, in which reference TRBV25-1 and TRBJ2-3 provide the parts outside the CDR3, is EADIYQTPRYLVIGTGKKITLECSQTMGHDKMYWYQQDPGMELHLIHYSYGVNSTEKGDLSSESTVSRIRTEHFPLTLESARPSHTSQYLCASSSRTGVGDTQYFGPGTRLTVL.

The V call is TRBV5-1, the J call TRBJ2-5; unclear D gene. Trimming removed 2 bases at V and 1 base at J, with 6 bases between. There are 13 residues in the CDR3. Germline CDR1 SGHRS, CDR2 YFSETQ. The CDR3 loop reads CASSFSRQETQYF. CDR3 nucleotide sequence: TGCGCCAGCAGCTTTTCTCGCCAAGAGACCCAGTACTTC.

V usage is TRBV19 and J usage is TRBJ1-1; 7 nucleotides agree with TRBD1. CDR3 size: 13 residues. Germline loops: CDR1 LNHDA, CDR2 SQIVND (reference sequence). V gave up 4 bases and J gave up 8 bases; unmatched junction bases: 7. The CDR3 DNA is TGTGCCAGTAGTACACAGGGGATCACCGAAGCTTTCTTT. It codes for CASSTQGITEAFF.

The CDR3 DNA reads TGTGCCAGTGGCCAGGATAGCAATCAGCCCCAGCATTTT. Amino acids: CASGQDSNQPQHF. The chain is built from TRBV19 and TRBJ1-5; D is ambiguous. CDR1 LNHDA and CDR2 SQIVND come from the germline V gene (reference sequence). This CDR3 has 13 residues. Deletions cut 8 bases from V and 0 bases from J, with 8 bases between.

CDR3 coding DNA: TGTGCCAGTAGTATCCGAAGCGGGGGAACCGGGGAGCTGTTTTTT. Translation gives CASSIRSGGTGELFF. This chain links TRBV19 with TRBJ2-2; TRBD2 aligns across 8 bases. The CDR3 loop spans 15 amino acids. In germline, CDR1 is LNHDA, CDR2 SQIVND (reference sequence). J was trimmed by 5 bases and V by 3 bases; bases with no gene match: 5. Full variable domain (outside the CDR3, taken from reference TRBV19 and TRBJ2-2): DGGITQSPKYLFRKEGQNVTLSCEQNLNHDAMYWYRQDPGQGLRLIYYSQIVNDFQKGDIAEGYSVSREKKESFPLTVTSAQKNPTAFYLCASSIRSGGTGELFFGEGSRLTVL.

V is TRBV9 and J is TRBJ2-7; 8 bases fit TRBD2. Losses at the gene ends were 4 bases for V and 2 bases for J; bases not matched to a gene: 5. This CDR3 is built from 14 residues. The germline V gene has CDR1 SGDLS and CDR2 YYNGEE. The CDR3: CASSPGTRAYEQYF. In DNA form, the CDR3 reads TGTGCCAGCAGCCCCGGGACTAGAGCCTACGAGCAGTACTTC.

V and J are TRBV6-1 and TRBJ2-7; TRBD2 agrees at 10 bases. Losses at the gene ends were 8 bases for V and 8 bases for J; bases not matched to a gene: 9. Germline values: CDR1 MNHNS, CDR2 SASEGT. CDR3 length equals 13 residues. The CDR3 region has the DNA TGTGCCAGCGATGAGAGCGGGAGGGTCAAGCAGTACTTC. This encodes CASDESGRVKQYF.

The V call is TRBV5-5, the J call TRBJ1-6; D not certain. The CDR3 has 16 residues. Germline V lookup: CDR1 SGHKS, CDR2 YYEKEE (reference sequence). V shed 3 bases and J shed 7 bases, with 17 bases lying between them. The CDR3 coding sequence is TGTGCCAGCAGCTGGGAGATGGGGTTACAGAATTCACCCCTCCACTTT. Its protein is CASSWEMGLQNSPLHF.

This sequence joins TRBV2 and TRBJ1-2; 7 positions agree with TRBD1. With V trimmed by 6 bases and J by 6 bases, 10 bases remained unmatched. The germline CDR1 and CDR2 sequences are SNHLY and FYNNEI. The CDR3 runs to 14 residues. CDR3 region: CASRLAGDSNGYTF. CDR3 DNA: TGTGCCAGCAGACTTGCCGGGGACAGTAATGGCTACACCTTC.

This sequence joins TRBV5-4 and TRBJ2-7, with 8 bases that match TRBD2. CDR1 and CDR2 (germline): SGHNT, YYREEE (reference sequence). J gave up 2 bases and V 0 bases, and 1 base lay outside the gene matches. The CDR3 contains 14 residues. CDR3 protein: CASSLAGGPYEQYF. DNA of the CDR3: TGTGCCAGCAGCTTGGCGGGGGGGCCCTACGAGCAGTACTTC.